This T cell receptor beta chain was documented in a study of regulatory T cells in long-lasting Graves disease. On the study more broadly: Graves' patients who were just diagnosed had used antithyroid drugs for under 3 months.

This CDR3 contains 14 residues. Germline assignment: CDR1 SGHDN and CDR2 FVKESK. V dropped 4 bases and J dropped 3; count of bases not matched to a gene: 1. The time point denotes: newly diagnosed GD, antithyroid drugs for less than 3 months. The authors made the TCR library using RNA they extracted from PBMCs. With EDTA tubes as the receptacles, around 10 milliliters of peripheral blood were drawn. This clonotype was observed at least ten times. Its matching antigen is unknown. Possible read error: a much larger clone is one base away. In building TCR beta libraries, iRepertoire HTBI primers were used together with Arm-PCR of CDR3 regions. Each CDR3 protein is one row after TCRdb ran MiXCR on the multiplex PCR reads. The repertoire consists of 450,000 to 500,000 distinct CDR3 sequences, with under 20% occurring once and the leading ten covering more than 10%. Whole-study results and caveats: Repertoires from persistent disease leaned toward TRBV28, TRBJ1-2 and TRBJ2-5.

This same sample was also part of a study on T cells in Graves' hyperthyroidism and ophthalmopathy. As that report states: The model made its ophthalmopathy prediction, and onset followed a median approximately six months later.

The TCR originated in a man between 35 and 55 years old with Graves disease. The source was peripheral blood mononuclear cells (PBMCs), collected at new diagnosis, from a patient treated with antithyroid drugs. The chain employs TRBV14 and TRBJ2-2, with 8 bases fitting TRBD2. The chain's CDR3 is CASSLAGHTGELFF. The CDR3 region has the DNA TGTGCCAGCAGCCTAGCGGGGCACACCGGGGAGCTGTTTTTT. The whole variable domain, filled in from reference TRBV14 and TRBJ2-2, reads EAGVTQFPSHSVIEKGQTVTLRCDPISGHDNLYWYRRVMGKEIKFLLHFVKESKQDESGMPNNRFLAERTGGTYSTLKVQPAELEDSGVYFCASSLAGHTGELFFGEGSRLTVL.